This entry lists 7 T cell receptor beta chains sequenced from one sample in a study of identical twins. TCRdb reprocessed the 5' RACE reads with MiXCR, giving one entry per CDR3 protein. The profile covers roughly 1,500,000 distinct CDR3 sequences, with more than 30% appearing a single time and 0.25% to 0.3% taken by the ten largest. What was sequenced was cord blood. The receptors were sampled from a newborn girl in good health.

The rearrangement uses TRBV6-1 and TRBJ1-1; TRBD1 matches 9 bases. The CDR3 covers 15 residues. The germline gives CDR1 MNHNS, CDR2 SASEGT. The trim removed 5 bases at V and 1 base at J, leaving 5 bases unmatched. Here the CDR3 reads CASSTTGGKNTEAFF. Here the CDR3 DNA reads TGTGCCAGCAGTACGACAGGGGGGAAGAACACTGAAGCTTTCTTT.

In its sample, this clonotype was seen many times. The CDR3 nucleotides are TGTGCCAGCTCAGCCCATCGGGTCCAAGAGACCCAGTACTTC. Residues: CASSAHRVQETQYF. This chain joins TRBV6-6 and TRBJ2-5; D gene uncertain. The CDR3 consists of 14 residues. CDR1 MNHNY and CDR2 SVGAGI come from the germline V gene (reference sequence). V was pared by 8 bases and J by 1 base, with 14 bases between.

The gene calls are TRBV3-1 and TRBJ2-5; D perhaps matches TRBD1 (7 bases). The V end was cut by 3 bases, the J end by 5 bases, with 16 bases between. The CDR3 contains 15 residues. Germline V gene sequence: CDR1 LGHDT, CDR2 YNNKEL (reference sequence). CDR3 amino acids: CASSHWAGGKETQYF. The CDR3 DNA reads TGTGCCAGCAGCCACTGGGCAGGGGGGAAGGAGACCCAGTACTTC.

A few counts support this clonotype. This chain connects TRBV20-1 to TRBJ2-5; D remains ambiguous. Trimming pared 3 bases from V and 5 bases from J, leaving 16 bases between. The CDR3 runs to 14 residues. Germline V gene data show CDR1 as DFQATT and CDR2 as SNEGSKA (reference sequence). CDR3 sequence: CSASSTLVLETQYF. Here the CDR3 DNA reads TGCAGTGCTAGCTCGACCCTAGTTTTGGAGACCCAGTACTTC.

This clonotype was counted many times. V usage is TRBV5-1 and J usage is TRBJ2-7; 7 positions match TRBD1. The germline gives CDR1 SGHRS, CDR2 YFSETQ. This CDR3 region has 14 residues. Trimming removed 0 bases from V and 3 bases from J; junction bases left unmatched: 3. CDR3 nucleotide sequence: TGCGCCAGCAGCTTGGCGGGACAGATCTACGAGCAGTACTTC. Translated, it gives CASSLAGQIYEQYF.

In this sample, this clonotype turned up many times. The chain joins TRBV12-3 or TRBV12-4 to TRBJ2-7; D unresolved. The germline V and J ends were trimmed by 3 bases and 2 bases, with 11 bases remaining between them. The CDR3 sequence is 14 residues long. This CDR3 is CASSFGGQAYEQYF. The CDR3, as DNA: TGTGCCAGCAGTTTCGGCGGCCAGGCCTACGAGCAGTACTTC.

This sequence joins TRBV7-9 and TRBJ2-1; weak D call: TRBD2 (6 bases). The V end was cut by 2 bases, the J end by 8 bases, with 16 bases between. CDR3 length equals 15 residues. Germline CDR1 and CDR2: SEHNR and FQNEAQ (reference sequence). The CDR3 region has the DNA TGTGCCAGCAGCTTATTTAGGAAGTGGGGGGATGAGCAGTTCTTC. Amino acids: CASSLFRKWGDEQFF.